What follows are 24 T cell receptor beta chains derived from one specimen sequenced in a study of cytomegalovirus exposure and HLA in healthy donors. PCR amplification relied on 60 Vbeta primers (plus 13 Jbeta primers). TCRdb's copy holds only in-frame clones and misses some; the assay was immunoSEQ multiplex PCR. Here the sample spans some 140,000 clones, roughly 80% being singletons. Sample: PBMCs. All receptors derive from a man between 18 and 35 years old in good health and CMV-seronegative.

The CDR3 loop is CASSDGAGHTNTGELFF. The CDR3 DNA sequence: TGTGCCAGCAGCGATGGGGCAGGACACACGAACACCGGGGAGCTGTTTTTT. This chain links TRBV2 with TRBJ2-2; maybe TRBD1 (5 bases). Deletions cut 6 bases from V and 0 bases from J, with 17 bases between. Looked up from germline, CDR1 is SNHLY and CDR2 is FYNNEI. The CDR3 is made up of 17 amino acids.

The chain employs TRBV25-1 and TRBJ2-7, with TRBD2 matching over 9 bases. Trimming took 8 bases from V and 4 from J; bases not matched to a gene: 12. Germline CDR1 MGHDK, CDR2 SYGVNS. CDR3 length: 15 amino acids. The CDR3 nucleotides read TGTGCCAGCCAACCACGGCTAGCGGGGAAGTACGAGCAGTACTTC. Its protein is CASQPRLAGKYEQYF.

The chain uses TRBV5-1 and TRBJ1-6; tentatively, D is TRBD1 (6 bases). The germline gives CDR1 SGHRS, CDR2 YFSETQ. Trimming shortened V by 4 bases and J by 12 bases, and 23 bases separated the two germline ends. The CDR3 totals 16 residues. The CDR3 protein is CASSTGLGPGVLPLHF. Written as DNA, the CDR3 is TGCGCCAGCAGCACCGGGCTGGGTCCAGGGGTTTTACCCCTCCACTTT.

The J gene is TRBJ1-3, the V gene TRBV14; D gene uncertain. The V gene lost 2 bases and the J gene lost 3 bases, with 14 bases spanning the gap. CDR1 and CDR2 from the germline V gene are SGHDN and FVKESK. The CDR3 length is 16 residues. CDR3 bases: TGTGCCAGCAGCCAATTCCCCATTGGGAGTGGAAACACCATATATTTT. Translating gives CASSQFPIGSGNTIYF.

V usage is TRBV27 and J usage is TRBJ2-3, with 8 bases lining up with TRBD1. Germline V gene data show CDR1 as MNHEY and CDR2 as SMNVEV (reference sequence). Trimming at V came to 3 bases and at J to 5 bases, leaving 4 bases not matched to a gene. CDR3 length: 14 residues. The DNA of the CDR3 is TGTGCCAGCAGTTTCGGCAGGGGGCAAGATACGCAGTATTTT. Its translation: CASSFGRGQDTQYF.

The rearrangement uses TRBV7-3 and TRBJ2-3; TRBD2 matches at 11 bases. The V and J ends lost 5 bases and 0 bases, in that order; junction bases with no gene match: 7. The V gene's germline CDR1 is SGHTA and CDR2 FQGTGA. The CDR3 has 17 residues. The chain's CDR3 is CASSRSSGGSSTDTQYF. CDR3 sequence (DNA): TGTGCCAGCAGCCGGTCTAGCGGGGGGTCTAGCACAGATACGCAGTATTTT.

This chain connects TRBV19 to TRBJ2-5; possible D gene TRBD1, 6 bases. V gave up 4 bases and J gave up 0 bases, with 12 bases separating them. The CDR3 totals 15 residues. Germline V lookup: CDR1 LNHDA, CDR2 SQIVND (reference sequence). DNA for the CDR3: TGTGCCAGTAGTAGGACAGCTAACTACCAAGAGACCCAGTACTTC. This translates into CASSRTANYQETQYF. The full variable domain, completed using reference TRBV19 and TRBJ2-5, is DGGITQSPKYLFRKEGQNVTLSCEQNLNHDAMYWYRQDPGQGLRLIYYSQIVNDFQKGDIAEGYSVSREKKESFPLTVTSAQKNPTAFYLCASSRTANYQETQYFGPGTRLLVL.

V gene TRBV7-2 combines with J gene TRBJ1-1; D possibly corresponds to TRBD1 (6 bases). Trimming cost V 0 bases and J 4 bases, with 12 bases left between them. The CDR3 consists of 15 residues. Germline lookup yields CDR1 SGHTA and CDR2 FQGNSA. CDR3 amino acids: CASSLAGAAATEAFF. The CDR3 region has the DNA TGTGCCAGCAGCTTAGCGGGGGCTGCGGCCACTGAAGCTTTCTTT.

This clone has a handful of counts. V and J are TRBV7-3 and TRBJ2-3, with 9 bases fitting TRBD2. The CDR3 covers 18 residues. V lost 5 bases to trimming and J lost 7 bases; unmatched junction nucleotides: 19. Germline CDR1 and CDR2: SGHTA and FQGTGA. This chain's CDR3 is CASSLLAGPQAFTNTQYF. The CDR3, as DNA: TGTGCCAGCAGCCTCCTAGCGGGGCCCCAGGCATTCACGAATACGCAGTATTTT.

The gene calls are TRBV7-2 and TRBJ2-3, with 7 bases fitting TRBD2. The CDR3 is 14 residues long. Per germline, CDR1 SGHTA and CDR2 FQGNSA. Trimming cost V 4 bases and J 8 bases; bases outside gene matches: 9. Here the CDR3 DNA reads TGTGCCAGCAGCTCCCAGCGGGGTGGGGGTACGCAGTATTTT. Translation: CASSSQRGGGTQYF. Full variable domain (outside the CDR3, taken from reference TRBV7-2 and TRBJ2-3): GAGVSQSPSNKVTEKGKDVELRCDPISGHTALYWYRQSLGQGLEFLIYFQGNSAPDKSGLPSDRFSAERTGGSVSTLTIQRTQQEDSAVYLCASSSQRGGGTQYFGPGTRLTVL.

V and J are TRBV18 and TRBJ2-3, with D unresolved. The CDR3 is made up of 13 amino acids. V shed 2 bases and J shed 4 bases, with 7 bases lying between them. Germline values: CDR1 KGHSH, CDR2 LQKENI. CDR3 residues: CASSPESPDTQYF. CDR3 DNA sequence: TGTGCCAGCTCACCAGAGAGCCCAGATACGCAGTATTTT.

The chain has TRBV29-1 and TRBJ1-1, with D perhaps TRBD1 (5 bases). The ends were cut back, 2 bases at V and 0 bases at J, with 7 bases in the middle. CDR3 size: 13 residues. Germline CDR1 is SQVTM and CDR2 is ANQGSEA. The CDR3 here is CSVEQGMNTEAFF. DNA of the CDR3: TGCAGCGTTGAACAGGGTATGAACACTGAAGCTTTCTTT.

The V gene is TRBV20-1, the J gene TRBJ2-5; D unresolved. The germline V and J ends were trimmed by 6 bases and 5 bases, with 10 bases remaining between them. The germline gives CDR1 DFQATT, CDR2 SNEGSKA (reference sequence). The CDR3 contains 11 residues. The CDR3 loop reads CSAPHWETQYF. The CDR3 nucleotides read TGCAGTGCCCCCCACTGGGAGACCCAGTACTTC.

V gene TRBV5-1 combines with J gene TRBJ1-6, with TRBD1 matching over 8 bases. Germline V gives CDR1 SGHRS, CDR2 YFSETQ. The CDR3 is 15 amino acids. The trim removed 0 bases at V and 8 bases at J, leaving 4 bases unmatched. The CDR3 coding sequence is TGCGCCAGCAGCTTGGCTGCAGGGGGCGATTCACCCCTCCACTTT. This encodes CASSLAAGGDSPLHF.

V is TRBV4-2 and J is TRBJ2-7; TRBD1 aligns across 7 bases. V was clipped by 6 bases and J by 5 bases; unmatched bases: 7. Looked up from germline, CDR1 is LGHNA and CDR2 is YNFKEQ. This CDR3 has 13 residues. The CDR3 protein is CASSMTGPNEQYF. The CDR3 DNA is TGTGCCAGCAGTATGACAGGGCCCAACGAGCAGTACTTC.

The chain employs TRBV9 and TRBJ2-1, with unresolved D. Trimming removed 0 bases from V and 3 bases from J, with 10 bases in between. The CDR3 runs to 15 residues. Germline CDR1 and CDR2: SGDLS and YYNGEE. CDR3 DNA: TGTGCCAGCAGCGTAGATGTAGTCCACTACAATGAGCAGTTCTTC. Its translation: CASSVDVVHYNEQFF.

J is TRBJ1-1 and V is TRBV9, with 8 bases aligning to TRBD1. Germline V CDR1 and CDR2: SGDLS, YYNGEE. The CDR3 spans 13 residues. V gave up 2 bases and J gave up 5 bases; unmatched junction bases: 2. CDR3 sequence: CASSVTGVTEAFF. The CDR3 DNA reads TGTGCCAGCAGCGTGACAGGGGTTACTGAAGCTTTCTTT.

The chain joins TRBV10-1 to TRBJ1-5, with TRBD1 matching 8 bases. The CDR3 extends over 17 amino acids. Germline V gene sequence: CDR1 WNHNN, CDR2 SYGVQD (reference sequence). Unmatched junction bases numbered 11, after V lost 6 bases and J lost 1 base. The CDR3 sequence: CASSPLDRGRSNQPQHF. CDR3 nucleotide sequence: TGCGCCAGCAGCCCCCTTGACAGGGGCCGGAGCAATCAGCCCCAGCATTTT.

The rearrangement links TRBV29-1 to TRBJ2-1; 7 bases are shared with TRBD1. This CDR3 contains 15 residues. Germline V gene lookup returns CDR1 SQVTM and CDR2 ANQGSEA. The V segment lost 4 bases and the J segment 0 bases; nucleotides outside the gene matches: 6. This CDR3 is CSVGLQGLSYNEQFF. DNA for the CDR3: TGCAGCGTTGGCCTACAGGGGCTCTCCTACAATGAGCAGTTCTTC.

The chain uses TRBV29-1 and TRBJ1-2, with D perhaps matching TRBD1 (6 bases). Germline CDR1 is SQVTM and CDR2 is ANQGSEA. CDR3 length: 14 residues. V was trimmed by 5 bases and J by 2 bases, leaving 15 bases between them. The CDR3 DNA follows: TGCAGCGTTACGGACAGCGCGACAAACTATGGCTACACCTTC. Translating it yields CSVTDSATNYGYTF.

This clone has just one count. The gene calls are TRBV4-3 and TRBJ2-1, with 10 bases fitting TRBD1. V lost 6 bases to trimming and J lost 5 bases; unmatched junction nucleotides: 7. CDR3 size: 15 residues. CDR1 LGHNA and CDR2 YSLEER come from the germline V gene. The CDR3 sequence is CASSPGQGTNNEQFF. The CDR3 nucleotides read TGCGCCAGCAGTCCGGGACAGGGGACCAACAATGAGCAGTTCTTC.

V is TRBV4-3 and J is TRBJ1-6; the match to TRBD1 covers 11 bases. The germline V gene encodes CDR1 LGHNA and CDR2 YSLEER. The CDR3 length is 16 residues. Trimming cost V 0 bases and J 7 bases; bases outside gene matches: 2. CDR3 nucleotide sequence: TGCGCCAGCAGCCAAGATTGGGACAGGGGGAATTCACCCCTCCACTTT. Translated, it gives CASSQDWDRGNSPLHF.

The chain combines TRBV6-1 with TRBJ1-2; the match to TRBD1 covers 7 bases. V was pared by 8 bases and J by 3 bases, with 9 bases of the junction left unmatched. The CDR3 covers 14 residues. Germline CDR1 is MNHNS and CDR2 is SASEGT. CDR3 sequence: CASRRFTGDYGYTF. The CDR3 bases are TGTGCCAGCCGCCGATTCACAGGGGACTATGGCTACACCTTC.

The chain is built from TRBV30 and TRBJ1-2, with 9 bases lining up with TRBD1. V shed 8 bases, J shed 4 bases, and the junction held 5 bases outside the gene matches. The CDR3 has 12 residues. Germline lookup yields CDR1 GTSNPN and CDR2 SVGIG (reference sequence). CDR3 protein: CAGQGSSYGYTF. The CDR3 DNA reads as TGTGCCGGACAGGGGTCTAGCTATGGCTACACCTTC. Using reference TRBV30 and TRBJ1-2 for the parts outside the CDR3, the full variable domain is SQTIHQWPATLVQPVGSPLSLECTVEGTSNPNLYWYRQAAGRGLQLLFYSVGIGQISSEVPQNLSASRPQDRQFILSSKKLLLSDSGFYLCAGQGSSYGYTFGSGTRLTVV.